What follows are 2 T cell receptor beta chains derived from one specimen sequenced in a study of blood T cell repertoires in COVID-19. Generated by immunoSEQ multiplex PCR, the TCRdb table keeps only in-frame clones and is missing some. The sample has around 310,000 clones; 85% to 90% are singletons. The sample consisted of PBMCs or T cells enriched from blood (not recorded which). The receptors here all came from a woman in her thirties who had recovered from COVID-19.

CDR3 loop: CASSTSSSGWGYTF. For the CDR3, the DNA is TGTGCCAGCAGCACCTCAAGCTCAGGGTGGGGCTACACCTTC. The rearrangement links TRBV7-9 to TRBJ1-2, with a possible D match to TRBD1 (5 bases). There are 14 residues in the CDR3. The V end was cut by 5 bases, the J end by 8 bases, with 18 bases between. The germline gives CDR1 SEHNR, CDR2 FQNEAQ (reference sequence).

The chain combines TRBV20-1 with TRBJ2-5; possibly TRBD2 for D (5 bases). The CDR3 covers 11 residues. The germline V gene has CDR1 DFQATT and CDR2 SNEGSKA (reference sequence). Trimming removed 3 bases from V and 4 bases from J, with 6 bases in between. CDR3 coding DNA: TGCAGTGCTAGCCTAGCAGAGACCCAGTACTTC. Its translation: CSASLAETQYF.